This is a list of T cell receptor beta chains from one sample in a study of immune cell composition in non-small cell lung cancer. Clones were sequenced by immunoSEQ multiplex PCR, and TCRdb holds only the in-frame ones, with some missing. This sample carries thousands of clones, more than 65% of them seen once, and the ten largest clones take less than 30%. Sequenced: non-adjacent lung tissue. These receptors all stem from a human donor with non-small cell lung cancer. CDR3s include the opening cysteine and the closing phenylalanine or tryptophan. A D gene is named only where the DNA matches it firmly. The size of a clone is reported for some rows only, either as once, few or many, or as a class for expanded clones.

v_call,j_call,d_call,cdr3_length,clone_size,cdr3_aa,cdr3_nt
TRBV9,TRBJ2-7,TRBD2,15,-,CASSLTGTNSYEQYF,TGTGCCAGCAGCTTAACCGGGACTAACTCCTACGAGCAGTACTTC
TRBV9,TRBJ2-7,TRBD2,15,-,CASSVESGRRYEQYF,TGTGCCAGCAGCGTCGAGAGCGGGAGACGCTACGAGCAGTACTTC
TRBV11-1,TRBJ2-7,-,15,-,CASSLEGRTGYEQYF,TGTGCCAGCAGCTTAGAAGGGAGGACAGGTTACGAGCAGTACTTC
TRBV7-2,TRBJ1-2,-,14,-,CASSLRDKIYGYTF,TGTGCCAGCAGCTTAAGAGACAAGATTTATGGCTACACCTTC
TRBV7-2,TRBJ1-2,TRBD1,14,few,CASTQDRGHRGYTF,TGTGCCAGCACCCAGGACAGGGGGCACAGGGGCTACACCTTC
TRBV6-5,TRBJ1-4,-,15,few,CASRSVGGSNEKLFF,TGTGCCAGCAGAAGCGTCGGGGGATCTAATGAAAAACTGTTTTTT
TRBV10-3,TRBJ1-1,TRBD1,15,few,CAISETGGMNTEAFF,TGTGCCATCAGTGAAACAGGGGGAATGAACACTGAAGCTTTCTTT
TRBV28,TRBJ1-1,-,14,-,CASPPPGRNTEAFF,TGTGCCAGTCCCCCCCCAGGCAGGAACACTGAAGCTTTCTTT
TRBV7-2,TRBJ1-2,TRBD1,13,-,CASSPDRASGYTF,TGTGCCAGCAGCCCCGACAGGGCTAGTGGCTACACCTTC
TRBV11-2,TRBJ2-5,-,16,-,CASSHPRGAGSETQYF,TGTGCCAGCAGCCACCCCCGGGGGGCGGGCTCAGAGACCCAGTACTTC
TRBV19,TRBJ1-4,TRBD1,13,-,CAARDRVEEKLFF,TGTGCCGCCCGGGACAGGGTAGAGGAAAAACTGTTTTTT
TRBV28,TRBJ2-4,TRBD2,16,few,CASSSQIAGGKNIQYF,TGTGCCAGCAGTTCCCAAATAGCGGGGGGGAAAAACATTCAGTACTTC
TRBV7-3,TRBJ2-1,TRBD1,15,-,CASSLTRDSYNEQFF,TGTGCCAGCAGCTTAACCCGGGACAGCTACAATGAGCAGTTCTTC
TRBV25-1,TRBJ2-1,-,15,-,CASSEASAYSDEQFF,TGTGCCAGCAGTGAGGCCAGCGCCTATAGCGATGAGCAGTTCTTC
TRBV15,TRBJ2-3,TRBD2,16,-,CATSRDRGSGADTQYF,TGTGCCACCAGCAGAGATAGGGGCAGCGGGGCAGATACGCAGTATTTT
TRBV9,TRBJ1-3,-,17,-,CASSVGGGSNPGNTIYF,TGTGCCAGCAGCGTAGGGGGGGGCAGTAACCCCGGAAACACCATATATTTT
TRBV10-3,TRBJ2-5,TRBD2,18,-,CAISDPDGLAGGGETQYF,TGTGCCATCAGTGACCCGGACGGTTTAGCGGGAGGTGGAGAGACCCAGTACTTC
TRBV4-3,TRBJ1-1,TRBD1,15,-,CASSQAQGAGTEAFF,TGCGCCAGCAGCCAAGCACAGGGGGCAGGGACTGAAGCTTTCTTT
TRBV4-1,TRBJ1-5,-,15,-,CASSHGTLSNQPQHF,TGCGCCAGCAGCCACGGGACACTGAGCAATCAGCCCCAGCATTTT
TRBV28,TRBJ2-5,TRBD1,15,-,CASSQGQGAQETQYF,TGTGCCAGCAGCCAGGGCCAGGGGGCCCAAGAGACCCAGTACTTC
TRBV5-8,TRBJ1-2,-,14,-,CASSLQVAGYGYTF,TGTGCCAGCAGCTTACAGGTGGCAGGCTATGGCTACACCTTC
TRBV7-3,TRBJ2-2,-,15,-,CASSLMVGYTGELFF,TGTGCCAGCAGCTTAATGGTGGGCTACACCGGGGAGCTGTTTTTT
TRBV7-9,TRBJ1-3,-,14,-,CASSPSQGGNTIYF,TGTGCCAGCAGCCCCAGTCAGGGTGGAAACACCATATATTTT
TRBV6-4,TRBJ2-1,-,15,-,CASSASETHPNEQFF,TGTGCCAGCAGTGCCAGCGAGACTCATCCGAATGAGCAGTTCTTC
TRBV7-2,TRBJ2-1,TRBD2,16,-,CASSFWAGVVNNEQFF,TGTGCCAGCAGCTTTTGGGCGGGAGTGGTTAACAATGAGCAGTTCTTC
TRBV9,TRBJ1-6,-,14,-,CASSLGKENSPLHF,TGTGCCAGCAGCCTCGGAAAGGAGAATTCACCCCTCCACTTT
TRBV5-4,TRBJ2-1,TRBD2,15,-,CASSPTSGRYNEQFF,TGTGCCAGCAGCCCCACTAGCGGGAGGTACAATGAGCAGTTCTTC
TRBV6-5,TRBJ2-7,TRBD2,15,-,CASSLLTGTSYEQYF,TGTGCCAGCAGTTTACTTACCGGGACTAGCTACGAGCAGTACTTC
TRBV6-5,TRBJ1-2,-,14,few,CASRVTYGGYGYTF,TGTGCCAGCAGAGTTACGTACGGGGGGTATGGCTACACCTTC
TRBV4-3,TRBJ1-5,-,15,-,CASSQDRYSYLPQHF,TGCGCCAGCAGCCAAGATCGGTACAGTTATTTGCCCCAGCATTTT
TRBV2,TRBJ2-7,TRBD1,16,-,CASSADRGTALYEQYF,TGTGCCAGCAGTGCCGACCGAGGGACAGCCCTCTACGAGCAGTACTTC
TRBV9,TRBJ2-7,TRBD2,14,-,CASSSRLAGHEQYF,TGTGCCAGCAGCTCCCGGCTAGCGGGACACGAGCAGTACTTC
TRBV6-5,TRBJ2-7,TRBD1,14,-,CASSGTGRGSEQYF,TGTGCCAGCAGTGGGACAGGGCGGGGGAGCGAGCAGTACTTC
TRBV7-9,TRBJ2-3,TRBD2,14,-,CASQSSGSTDTQYF,TGTGCCAGCCAAAGTAGCGGGTCCACAGATACGCAGTATTTT
TRBV28,TRBJ1-2,-,13,few,CASSFGEVRGYTF,TGTGCCAGCAGTTTTGGTGAAGTGAGGGGCTACACCTTC
TRBV5-8,TRBJ1-1,-,14,-,CASSQDRWNTEAFF,TGTGCCAGCAGCCAAGACAGGTGGAACACTGAAGCTTTCTTT
TRBV5-1,TRBJ1-1,-,15,-,CASSLFPGEHAEAFF,TGCGCCAGCAGCTTGTTCCCAGGGGAGCACGCTGAAGCTTTCTTT
TRBV2,TRBJ2-3,TRBD2,15,few,CASTFSGNGADTQYF,TGTGCCAGCACCTTTAGCGGGAATGGAGCAGATACGCAGTATTTT
TRBV27,TRBJ2-1,TRBD2,13,-,CASSSRPSGTWFF,TGTGCCAGCAGTTCCCGCCCTAGCGGGACATGGTTCTTC
TRBV5-5,TRBJ2-2,TRBD2,18,-,CASSLGLAGGPNTGELFF,TGTGCCAGCAGCTTGGGGCTAGCGGGAGGCCCGAACACCGGGGAGCTGTTTTTT
TRBV27,TRBJ1-4,TRBD1,14,-,CASSLQGGSEKLFF,TGTGCCAGCAGCTTACAGGGGGGATCTGAAAAACTGTTTTTT
TRBV5-1,TRBJ1-2,-,14,-,CASSLSQDSRGTTF,TGCGCCAGCAGCTTATCCCAGGACAGTAGAGGAACGACCTTC
TRBV5-1,TRBJ1-1,-,13,-,CASSLAQGTEAFF,TGCGCCAGCAGCTTGGCCCAGGGGACTGAAGCTTTCTTT
TRBV19,TRBJ1-2,TRBD1,16,-,CASRTGTDTSRYGYTF,TGTGCCAGTAGAACCGGGACAGATACCTCTCGCTATGGCTACACCTTC
TRBV19,TRBJ1-3,-,15,-,CASSAVQGSGNTIYF,TGTGCCAGTAGTGCCGTACAGGGCTCTGGAAACACCATATATTTT
TRBV27,TRBJ2-7,-,15,-,CASSLGPTGDYEQYF,TGTGCCAGCAGTTTAGGGCCCACGGGAGACTACGAGCAGTACTTC
TRBV28,TRBJ1-4,-,12,once,CASSPGQLKLFF,TGTGCCAGCAGTCCCGGACAGCTAAAACTGTTTTTT
TRBV19,TRBJ2-2,TRBD2,19,-,CGSTASGRVAVVNTGELFF,TGTGGGAGTACGGCTAGCGGGAGAGTTGCCGTAGTGAACACCGGGGAGCTGTTTTTT
TRBV7-9,TRBJ2-6,-,16,medium-sized,CASSLGREAGANVLTF,TGTGCCAGCAGCTTAGGTCGCGAGGCCGGGGCCAACGTCCTGACTTTC
TRBV29-1,TRBJ1-1,-,15,-,CSVEDLGTIISEAFF,TGCAGCGTTGAAGATCTCGGGACTATAATTTCTGAAGCTTTCTTT
TRBV5-1,TRBJ2-3,TRBD2,14,-,CASSLGGGEDTQYF,TGCGCCAGCAGCTTGGGGGGGGGTGAAGATACGCAGTATTTT
TRBV28,TRBJ1-5,-,13,few,CASSFRGGQPQHF,TGTGCCAGCAGTTTTCGGGGGGGTCAGCCCCAGCATTTT
TRBV5-4,TRBJ2-4,TRBD1,16,-,CASSPTGQVVGNIQYF,TGTGCCAGCAGCCCAACGGGACAGGTAGTTGGAAACATTCAGTACTTC
TRBV4-3,TRBJ2-1,-,16,-,CASSQDLTSRANEQFF,TGCGCCAGCAGCCAAGATCTTACTAGTCGGGCCAATGAGCAGTTCTTC
TRBV7-2,TRBJ1-5,-,17,once,CASSWGGGSSSNQPQHF,TGTGCCAGCAGCTGGGGCGGGGGCAGCTCTAGCAATCAGCCCCAGCATTTT